This T cell receptor beta chain was recovered during a study of blood T cells in healthy people across ages. Comments on this clonotype: Antigen specificity is unknown.

General study points: Any conclusive comparison of naive versus antigen-experienced cells was prevented by using unsorted PBMCs. More naive CD4+ cells and higher diversity were found in long-lived than in aged donors.

Per the germline V gene, CDR1 is MNHEY and CDR2 is SVGAGI. The CDR3 runs 15 residues. Between the trimmed V and J ends, which lost 5 bases and 5 bases, there was a span of 18 bases. Primed by a sample-barcoded 5' primer and a J-beta primer mix, a second PCR proceeded for 7 to 11 cycles. Individual samples furnished no less than 2.5 million CDR3-containing paired-end reads apiece. TCRdb reprocessed the 5' RACE reads with MiXCR, giving one entry per CDR3 protein. Of about 1.4 million distinct CDR3 sequences listed, 55% to 75% are singletons. The sequencing input was blood. This TCR derives from a young man in good health. The chain employs TRBV6-5 and TRBJ1-2, with a possible D match to TRBD1 (6 bases). Here the CDR3 DNA reads TGTGCCAGCAGTCCTCACAGGGTTGCTGGTTATGGCTACACCTTC. As protein: CASSPHRVAGYGYTF.